What follows are 20 T cell receptor beta chains derived from one specimen sequenced in a study of T cells in Graves' hyperthyroidism and ophthalmopathy. Authors of the study amplified TCR beta CDR3 regions from RNA transcripts. In the first-round RT-PCR of the TCR CDR3, the HTBI primer set was used. TCRdb processed the multiplex PCR reads anew with MiXCR; each CDR3 protein has one entry. The data contain roughly 250,000 distinct CDR3 sequences, around 22% of them singletons. The source material was blood. Receptor source: a young man with Graves' ophthalmopathy.

The V gene is TRBV10-3, the J gene TRBJ1-1; perhaps TRBD1 as D (5 bases). CDR1 ENHRY and CDR2 SYGVKD come from the germline V gene. The CDR3 runs to 12 residues. V lost 6 bases and J 1 base, leaving 6 bases between the germline ends. In DNA form, the CDR3 reads TGTGCCATCAGCAGGGAGAACACTGAAGCTTTCTTT. Its translation is CAISRENTEAFF.

The genes are TRBV12-3 or TRBV12-4 and TRBJ1-2, with D perhaps matching TRBD1 (5 bases). This CDR3 region has 15 residues. Trimming stripped 10 bases from V and 7 bases from J, with 25 bases between. CDR3 sequence reads: CATLTLGGWGCGYTF. Here the CDR3 DNA reads TGTGCCACCCTAACCCTTGGGGGATGGGGCTGTGGCTACACCTTC.

This clonotype has just a few counts. The J gene is TRBJ1-1, the V gene TRBV29-1; D is possibly TRBD1 (5 bases). There are 14 residues in the CDR3. Trimming pared 3 bases from V and 7 bases from J, leaving 18 bases between. Germline V CDR1 and CDR2: SQVTM, ANQGSEA. CDR3 amino acids: CSVDGAPIRGEAFF. The CDR3, as DNA: TGCAGCGTTGATGGGGCACCGATTCGTGGTGAAGCTTTCTTT.

On this clonotype itself: The junction shows a germline mismatch at one end, possibly a read error. CDR3 DNA sequence: TGTGCCAGCAGCTTAACTAGCGGGGTTAACACCGGGGAGCCGTTTTTT. It yields the protein CASSLTSGVNTGEPFF. V and J are TRBV5-8 and TRBJ2-2; 10 positions match TRBD2. This CDR3 has 16 residues. Germline V gene lookup returns CDR1 SGHTS and CDR2 YDEGEE.

In nucleotides, the CDR3 is TGCAGCGTTGGAGCCCCGGGGGGGAATGAGCAGTTCTTC. Its translation: CSVGAPGGNEQFF. The chain combines TRBV29-1 with TRBJ2-1; 8 nucleotides align to TRBD2. V trimming: 4 bases; J trimming: 7 bases; junction bases outside the gene matches: 6. The CDR3 extends over 13 amino acids. CDR1 and CDR2 (germline): SQVTM, ANQGSEA.

The chain joins TRBV5-1 to TRBJ2-1; 8 bases are a match to TRBD2. Germline V gene data show CDR1 as SGHRS and CDR2 as YFSETQ. This CDR3 has 15 residues. Trimming cost V 3 bases and J 5 bases; bases outside gene matches: 7. The chain's CDR3 is CASSSLAGQNNEQFF. The CDR3 DNA reads as TGCGCCAGCAGCTCATTAGCGGGACAAAACAATGAGCAGTTCTTC.

The chain combines TRBV20-1 with TRBJ2-1, with 12 bases matching TRBD2. The CDR3 is 14 amino acids. The germline V gene encodes CDR1 DFQATT and CDR2 SNEGSKA (reference sequence). Losses at the gene ends were 5 bases for V and 6 bases for J; bases not matched to a gene: 5. CDR3 residues: CSAPSGRVPNEQFF. The CDR3 DNA follows: TGCAGTGCTCCTAGCGGGAGGGTCCCCAATGAGCAGTTCTTC.

This clonotype has at least ten counts. The chain has TRBV24-1 and TRBJ2-1, with TRBD1 matching over 9 bases. V was clipped by 9 bases and J by 5 bases; unmatched bases: 10. Germline lookup yields CDR1 KGHDR and CDR2 SFDVKD. This CDR3 contains 15 residues. CDR3 bases: TGTGCCACCGAAAGCACGGGACAGGGTCACAATGAGCAGTTCTTC. It is translated as CATESTGQGHNEQFF.

This clonotype was seen more than once but under ten times. The genes are TRBV18 and TRBJ2-5; D remains unclear. V was clipped by 8 bases and J by 7 bases, with 14 bases between them. Looked up from germline, CDR1 is KGHSH and CDR2 is LQKENI. This CDR3 comprises 12 residues. This CDR3 reads CASSEDIWTQYF. The CDR3 DNA follows: TGTGCCAGCAGTGAAGACATCTGGACCCAGTACTTC.

With regard to this clonotype: This clone may be a read error of a much larger clone one base away. The CDR3 DNA reads TGTGCCAGCAGACGGGAGGAATTTGAAAAACTGTTTTTT. This encodes CASRREEFEKLFF. The chain carries TRBV2 and TRBJ1-4; no clear D gene. Germline loops: CDR1 SNHLY, CDR2 FYNNEI. V lost 6 bases, J lost 7 bases, and 12 bases lay in between. The CDR3 contains 13 residues.

This chain's CDR3 is CASNGANGVGNIQYF. CDR3 coding DNA: TGTGCCAGCAACGGGGCAAATGGGGTGGGAAACATTCAGTACTTC. The chain employs TRBV28 and TRBJ2-4; either TRBD1 or TRBD2 may supply D (5 bases each). CDR3 length: 15 amino acids. V lost 7 bases to trimming and J lost 6 bases, with 19 bases between them. Germline-derived CDR1 and CDR2 are MDHEN and SYDVKM.

This clonotype was recorded at least ten times. The chain uses TRBV20-1 and TRBJ1-1, with TRBD1 as a possible D gene (5 bases). Germline CDR1 DFQATT, CDR2 SNEGSKA (reference sequence). The CDR3 extends over 15 amino acids. V was pared by 1 base and J by 1 base, with 13 bases between. CDR3 amino acids: CSARASGPKNTEAFF. The CDR3 DNA sequence: TGCAGTGCTAGAGCCTCGGGGCCGAAGAACACTGAAGCTTTCTTT.

This clonotype has a count of ten or more. This chain joins TRBV5-1 and TRBJ2-1; D not certain. The germline V gene encodes CDR1 SGHRS and CDR2 YFSETQ. The CDR3 has 14 residues. Between the trimmed V and J ends, which lost 0 bases and 6 bases, there was a span of 10 bases. For the CDR3, the DNA is TGCGCCAGCAGCTTGGAAAGGGTGGGCAATGAGCAGTTCTTC. Translation gives CASSLERVGNEQFF.

In this sample, this clonotype turned up many times. This chain joins TRBV6-1 and TRBJ1-5; D call uncertain. The CDR3 is 12 amino acids. V lost 5 bases, J lost 5 bases, and 7 bases lay in between. Germline V gene data show CDR1 as MNHNS and CDR2 as SASEGT. The CDR3: CASSPVYQPQHF. CDR3 DNA: TGTGCCAGCAGTCCTGTGTATCAGCCCCAGCATTTT.

This clonotype was detected a few times. The chain recombines TRBV30 with TRBJ1-2; D gene uncertain. Germline V CDR1 and CDR2: GTSNPN, SVGIG (reference sequence). CDR3 size: 14 residues. Trimming stripped 4 bases from V and 4 bases from J, with 16 bases between. The CDR3, as DNA: TGTGCCTGGAATCGGGGAGTCCGCGCCTATGGCTACACCTTC. Translating gives CAWNRGVRAYGYTF.

This clonotype was seen repeatedly, ten times or more. The J gene is TRBJ2-5, the V gene TRBV18; 8 nucleotides agree with TRBD1. The germline gives CDR1 KGHSH, CDR2 LQKENI. Germline trimming cut 4 bases from V and 5 bases from J; bases unmatched to any gene: 6. This CDR3 spans 14 amino acids. The CDR3 DNA follows: TGTGCCAGCTCACTCGGGACAGGCGCGGAGACCCAGTACTTC. This translates into CASSLGTGAETQYF.

The genes are TRBV20-1 and TRBJ2-1; the match to TRBD1 covers 11 bases. The CDR3 is 21 amino acids. CDR1 and CDR2 from the germline V gene are DFQATT and SNEGSKA (reference sequence). Unmatched junction bases numbered 25, after V lost 3 bases and J lost 6 bases. Here the CDR3 DNA reads TGCAGTGCTAGCCCCGGGACAGGGGGGTCCAGGCGGGAGGGCCCTTCCAATGAGCAGTTCTTC. This gives the protein CSASPGTGGSRREGPSNEQFF.

This clonotype has just one count. The chain links TRBV6-2 or TRBV6-3 to TRBJ1-2; possible D gene TRBD1, 6 bases. Germline lookup yields CDR1 MNHEY and CDR2 SVGEGT. The CDR3 is 12 residues long. The V gene lost 8 bases and the J gene lost 8 bases, with 15 bases spanning the gap. The CDR3 spells CASARGAWGYTF. As DNA, the CDR3 is TGTGCCAGCGCGAGGGGGGCGTGGGGCTACACCTTC.

CDR3 region: CASRPGQGHNTEAFF. The CDR3 nucleotides read TGTGCCAGCAGGCCGGGACAGGGCCACAACACTGAAGCTTTCTTT. The rearrangement uses TRBV6-1 and TRBJ1-1, with 9 bases matching TRBD1. CDR1 is MNHNS and CDR2 is SASEGT in the germline V gene. V lost 6 bases, J lost 2 bases, and 7 bases stayed unmatched. The CDR3 contains 15 residues.

This clonotype was counted many times. This sequence joins TRBV6-1 and TRBJ1-1; D not resolved. Germline loops: CDR1 MNHNS, CDR2 SASEGT. V was shortened by 4 bases and J by 4 bases, with 10 bases between the two germline ends. CDR3 length: 13 amino acids. CDR3 nucleotides: TGTGCCAGCAGTGCACAAGTCCTCACTGAAGCTTTCTTT. This encodes CASSAQVLTEAFF.